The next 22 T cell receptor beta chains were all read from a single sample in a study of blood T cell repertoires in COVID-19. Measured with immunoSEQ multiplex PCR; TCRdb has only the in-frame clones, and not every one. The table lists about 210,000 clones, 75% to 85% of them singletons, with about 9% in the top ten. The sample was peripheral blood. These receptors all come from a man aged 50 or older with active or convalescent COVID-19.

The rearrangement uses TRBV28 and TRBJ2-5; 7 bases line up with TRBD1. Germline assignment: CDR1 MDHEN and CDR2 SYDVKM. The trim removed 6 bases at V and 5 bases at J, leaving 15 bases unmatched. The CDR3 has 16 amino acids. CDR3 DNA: TGTGCCAGCAGCTCATTCGGTCAGGGGGATCGGGAGACCCAGTACTTC. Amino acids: CASSSFGQGDRETQYF.

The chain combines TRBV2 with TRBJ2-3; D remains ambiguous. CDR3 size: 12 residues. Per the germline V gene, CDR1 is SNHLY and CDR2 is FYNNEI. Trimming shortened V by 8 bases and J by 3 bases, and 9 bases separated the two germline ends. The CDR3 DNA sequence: TGTGCCAGCCTGAGCCGGACAGATACGCAGTATTTT. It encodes CASLSRTDTQYF.

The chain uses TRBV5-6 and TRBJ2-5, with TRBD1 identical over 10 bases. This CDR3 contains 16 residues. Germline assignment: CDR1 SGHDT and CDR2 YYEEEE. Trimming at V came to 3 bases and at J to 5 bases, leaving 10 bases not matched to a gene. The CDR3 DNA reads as TGTGCCAGCAGCTCCAAGGACAGGGGGAGTAGTGAGACCCAGTACTTC. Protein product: CASSSKDRGSSETQYF.

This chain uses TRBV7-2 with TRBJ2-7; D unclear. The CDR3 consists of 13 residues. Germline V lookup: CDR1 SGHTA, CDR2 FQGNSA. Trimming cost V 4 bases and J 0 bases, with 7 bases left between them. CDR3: CASSSRSSYEQYF. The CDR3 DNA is TGTGCCAGCAGCTCCCGTAGCTCCTACGAGCAGTACTTC.

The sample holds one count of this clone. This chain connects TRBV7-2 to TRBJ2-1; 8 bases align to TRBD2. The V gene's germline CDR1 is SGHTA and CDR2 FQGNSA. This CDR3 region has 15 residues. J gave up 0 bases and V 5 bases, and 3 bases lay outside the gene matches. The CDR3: CASSQGLVSYNEQFF. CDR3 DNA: TGTGCCAGCAGCCAGGGACTAGTCTCCTACAATGAGCAGTTCTTC.

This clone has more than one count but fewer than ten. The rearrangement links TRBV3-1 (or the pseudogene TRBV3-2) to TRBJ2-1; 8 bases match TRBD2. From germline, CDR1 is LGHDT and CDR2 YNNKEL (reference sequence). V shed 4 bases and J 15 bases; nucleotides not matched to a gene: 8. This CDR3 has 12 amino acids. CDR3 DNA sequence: TGTGCCAGCAGCCCCGGGACTAGAAGGCTGTTCTTC. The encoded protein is CASSPGTRRLFF.

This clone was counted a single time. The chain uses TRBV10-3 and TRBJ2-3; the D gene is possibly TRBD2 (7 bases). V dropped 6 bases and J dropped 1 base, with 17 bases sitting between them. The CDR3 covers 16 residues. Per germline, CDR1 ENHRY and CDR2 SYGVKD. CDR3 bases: TGTGCCATCAGCAAGAATGGGGGGGGCGGCACAGATACGCAGTATTTT. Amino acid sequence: CAISKNGGGGTDTQYF.

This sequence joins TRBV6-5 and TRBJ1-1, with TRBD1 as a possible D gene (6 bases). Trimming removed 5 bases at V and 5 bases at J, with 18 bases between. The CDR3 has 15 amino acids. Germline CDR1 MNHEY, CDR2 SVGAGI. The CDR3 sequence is CASSLPGVRRTEAFF. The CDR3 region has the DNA TGTGCCAGCAGTCTCCCAGGGGTGAGAAGAACTGAAGCTTTCTTT.

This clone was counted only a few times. CDR3 DNA sequence: TGTGCCAGCAGTGAATCAGGACAGGGGGCCTTTAGCACAGATACGCAGTATTTT. Protein sequence: CASSESGQGAFSTDTQYF. The chain combines TRBV25-1 with TRBJ2-3; 11 nucleotides line up with TRBD1. CDR1 MGHDK and CDR2 SYGVNS come from the germline V gene. CDR3 length: 18 residues. V lost 1 base and J lost 0; bases outside the gene matches: 6.

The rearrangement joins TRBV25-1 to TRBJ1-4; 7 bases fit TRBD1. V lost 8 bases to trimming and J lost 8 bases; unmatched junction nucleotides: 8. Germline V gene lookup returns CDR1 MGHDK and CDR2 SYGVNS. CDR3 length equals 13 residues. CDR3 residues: CASGRTGREKLFF. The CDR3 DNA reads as TGTGCCAGCGGTAGGACAGGACGCGAAAAACTGTTTTTT.

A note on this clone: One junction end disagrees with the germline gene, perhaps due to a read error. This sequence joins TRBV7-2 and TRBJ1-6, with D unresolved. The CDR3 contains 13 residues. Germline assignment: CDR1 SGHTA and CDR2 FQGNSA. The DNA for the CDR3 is TGTGCCAGCAGCTTAGGATTAGAGGGTGGTGTCTTTTTC. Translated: CASSLGLEGGVFF. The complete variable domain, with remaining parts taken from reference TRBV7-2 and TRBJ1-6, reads GAGVSQSPSNKVTEKGKDVELRCDPISGHTALYWYRQSLGQGLEFLIYFQGNSAPDKSGLPSDRFSAERTGGSVSTLTIQRTQQEDSAVYLCASSLGLEGGVFFGNGTRLTVT.

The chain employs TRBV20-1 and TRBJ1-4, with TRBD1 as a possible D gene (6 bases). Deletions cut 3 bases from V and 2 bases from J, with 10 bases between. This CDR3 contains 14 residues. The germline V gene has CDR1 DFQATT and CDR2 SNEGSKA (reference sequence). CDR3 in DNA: TGCAGTGCTAGTAGGGGGTACACTAATGAAAAACTGTTTTTT. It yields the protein CSASRGYTNEKLFF.

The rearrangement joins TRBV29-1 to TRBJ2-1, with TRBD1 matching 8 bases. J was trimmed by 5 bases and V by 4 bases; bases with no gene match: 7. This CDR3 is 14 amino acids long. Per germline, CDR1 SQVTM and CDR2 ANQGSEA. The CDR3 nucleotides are TGCAGCGTTGGCCCCAGGACAGGGAACAATGAGCAGTTCTTC. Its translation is CSVGPRTGNNEQFF.

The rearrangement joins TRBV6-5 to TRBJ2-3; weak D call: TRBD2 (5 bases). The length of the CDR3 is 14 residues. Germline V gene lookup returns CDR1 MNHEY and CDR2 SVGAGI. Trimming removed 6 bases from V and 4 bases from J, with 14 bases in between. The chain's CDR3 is CASRASLPADTQYF. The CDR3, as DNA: TGTGCCAGCAGAGCTAGCTTACCGGCAGATACGCAGTATTTT.

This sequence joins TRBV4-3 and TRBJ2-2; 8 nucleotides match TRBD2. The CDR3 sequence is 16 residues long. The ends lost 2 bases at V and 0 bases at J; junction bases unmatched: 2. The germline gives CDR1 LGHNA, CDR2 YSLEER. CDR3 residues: CASSQMTSANTGELFF. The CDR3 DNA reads TGCGCCAGCAGCCAAATGACTAGCGCGAACACCGGGGAGCTGTTTTTT.

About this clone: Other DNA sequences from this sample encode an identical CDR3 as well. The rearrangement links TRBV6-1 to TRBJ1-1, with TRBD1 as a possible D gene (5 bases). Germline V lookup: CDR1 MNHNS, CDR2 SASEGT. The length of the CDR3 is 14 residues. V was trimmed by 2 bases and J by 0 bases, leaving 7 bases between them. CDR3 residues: CASSEPGMNTEAFF. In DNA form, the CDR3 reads TGTGCCAGCAGTGAACCAGGGATGAACACTGAAGCTTTCTTT.

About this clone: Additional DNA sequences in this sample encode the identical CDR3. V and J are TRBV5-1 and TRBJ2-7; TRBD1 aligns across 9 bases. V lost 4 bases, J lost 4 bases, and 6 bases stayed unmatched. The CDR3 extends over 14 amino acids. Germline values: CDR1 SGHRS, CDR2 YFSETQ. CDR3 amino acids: CASSLDRGGYEQYF. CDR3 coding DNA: TGCGCCAGCAGCCTGGACAGGGGTGGTTACGAGCAGTACTTC.

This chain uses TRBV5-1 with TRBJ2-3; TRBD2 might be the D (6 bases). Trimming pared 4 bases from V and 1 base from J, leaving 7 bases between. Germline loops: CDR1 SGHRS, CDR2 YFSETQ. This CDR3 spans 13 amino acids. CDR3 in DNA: TGCGCCAGCAGCCCGGGGGGCACAGATACGCAGTATTTT. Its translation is CASSPGGTDTQYF.

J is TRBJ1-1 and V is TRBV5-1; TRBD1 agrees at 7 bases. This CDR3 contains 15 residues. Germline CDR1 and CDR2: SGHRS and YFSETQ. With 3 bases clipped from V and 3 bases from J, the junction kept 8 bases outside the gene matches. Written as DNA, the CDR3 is TGCGCCAGCAGCTCCCAGGGGGGTTGGGACACTGAAGCTTTCTTT. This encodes CASSSQGGWDTEAFF.

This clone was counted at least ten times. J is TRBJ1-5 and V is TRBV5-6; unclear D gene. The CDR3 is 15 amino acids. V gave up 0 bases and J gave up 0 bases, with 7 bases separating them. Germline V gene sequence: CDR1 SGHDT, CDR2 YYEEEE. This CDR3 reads CASSLGGFSNQPQHF. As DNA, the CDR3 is TGTGCCAGCAGCTTGGGTGGCTTTAGCAATCAGCCCCAGCATTTT.

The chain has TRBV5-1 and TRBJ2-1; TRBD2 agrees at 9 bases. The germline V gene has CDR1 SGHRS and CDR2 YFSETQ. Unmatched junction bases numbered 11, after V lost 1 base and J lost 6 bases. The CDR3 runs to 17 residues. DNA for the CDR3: TGCGCCAGCAGCTTGCTAGTAGCGGGAGCCGGAGCCAATGAGCAGTTCTTC. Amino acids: CASSLLVAGAGANEQFF.

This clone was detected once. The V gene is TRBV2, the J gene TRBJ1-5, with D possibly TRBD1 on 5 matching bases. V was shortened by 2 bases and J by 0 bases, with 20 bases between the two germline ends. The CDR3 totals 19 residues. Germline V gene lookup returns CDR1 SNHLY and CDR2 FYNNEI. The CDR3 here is CASSESLGWGPYSNQPQHF. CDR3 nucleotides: TGTGCCAGCAGTGAATCGTTAGGATGGGGCCCTTATAGCAATCAGCCCCAGCATTTT.